Shown below are 11 T cell receptor beta chains from a single sample sequenced in a study of molecular identifiers for immune sequencing clone quantification. MiXCR, applied by TCRdb to the PCR reads, yields one record per CDR3 protein. The data contain approximately 550,000 distinct CDR3 sequences, about a fifth of them seen just once; the ten biggest clones take up roughly 0.81%. Source material: naive CD8+ T cells from blood, with Jurkat cell RNA spiked in. Subset noted: FACS-sorted CD8+CD4-CCR7+CD45RA+ naive T cells. These receptors all stem from a human donor in good health. Some libraries in this study had Jurkat cell RNA spiked in.

To note about this clonotype: The junction differs from germline at one of its ends, possibly a read error. CDR3 in amino acids: CASTLVSGETRYF. The CDR3 DNA is TGTGCCAGCACCCTAGTGTCGGGGGAGACCCGGTACTTC. The chain couples TRBV7-9 to TRBJ2-5; D is perhaps TRBD2 (6 bases). CDR1 and CDR2 from the germline V gene are SEHNR and FQNEAQ (reference sequence). The CDR3 has 13 amino acids.

A word on this clonotype: A much larger clone sits a single nucleotide away, making a read error possible. The missing conserved phenylalanine or tryptophan at the end of this CDR3 makes a read error likely. J is TRBJ1-1 and V is TRBV5-5, with D unclear. Germline CDR1 is SGHKS and CDR2 is YYEKEE (reference sequence). The CDR3 sequence is 17 residues long. V lost 0 bases, J lost 0 bases, and 15 bases lay in between. The CDR3 DNA reads TGTGCCAGCAGCTTGGACGAAGCCAGGACCATGAACACTGAAGCTTTCGTT. It yields the protein CASSLDEARTMNTEAFV.

The rearrangement joins TRBV30 to TRBJ1-4; D remains ambiguous. Trimming pared 0 bases from V and 0 bases from J, leaving 11 bases between. Germline V gene lookup returns CDR1 GTSNPN and CDR2 SVGIG (reference sequence). The CDR3 loop spans 16 amino acids. CDR3 coding DNA: TGTGCCTGGAGTGTACTTAATATAGCAACTAATGAAAAACTGTTTTTT. Its translation is CAWSVLNIATNEKLFF.

This clonotype was seen repeatedly, ten times or more. V usage is TRBV7-2 and J usage is TRBJ2-7; 7 nucleotides line up with TRBD2. Germline V gives CDR1 SGHTA, CDR2 FQGNSA. J gave up 6 bases and V 6 bases, and 8 bases lay outside the gene matches. There are 13 residues in the CDR3. The CDR3 DNA reads as TGTGCCAGCAGTCCTAGCGGTAACCCCGAGCAGTACTTC. Translating it yields CASSPSGNPEQYF.

This clonotype was recorded once. A much more abundant neighbour one base away suggests this may be a read error. The rearrangement joins TRBV4-3 to TRBJ2-3; possibly TRBD2 for D (6 bases). Germline CDR1 LGHNA, CDR2 YSLEER. The CDR3 contains 15 residues. Deletions cut 0 bases from V and 4 bases from J, with 11 bases between. The CDR3 sequence: CASSQDISGADTQYF. The CDR3, as DNA: TGCGCCAGCAGCCAAGACATTAGCGGCGCAGATACGCAGTATTTT.

The rearrangement links TRBV10-3 to TRBJ1-2; D call uncertain. Germline-derived CDR1 and CDR2 are ENHRY and SYGVKD. CDR3 length equals 13 residues. The V gene lost 0 bases and the J gene lost 8 bases, with 10 bases spanning the gap. The CDR3 sequence is CAISESPGLGYTF. The CDR3 DNA sequence: TGTGCCATCAGTGAGTCGCCGGGGTTAGGCTACACCTTC.

This clonotype was seen only a few times. The rearrangement joins TRBV27 to TRBJ2-2, with a possible D match to TRBD1 (5 bases). This CDR3 region has 14 residues. The germline gives CDR1 MNHEY, CDR2 SMNVEV (reference sequence). V dropped 3 bases and J dropped 6 bases, with 11 bases sitting between them. The CDR3 DNA is TGTGCCAGCAGTTTCGCTGCAGGGCCCGGGGAGCTGTTTTTT. Translation: CASSFAAGPGELFF.

The sample holds a few counts of this clonotype. The chain carries TRBV19 and TRBJ2-1, with D tentatively TRBD1 (5 bases). The CDR3 is made up of 15 amino acids. Trimming left V 3 bases short and J 0 bases short, with 9 bases between. Looked up from germline, CDR1 is LNHDA and CDR2 is SQIVND (reference sequence). The CDR3 reads CASSIDSYSYNEQFF. Here the CDR3 DNA reads TGTGCCAGTAGTATTGACAGCTACTCCTACAATGAGCAGTTCTTC.

This clonotype has ten or more counts. The chain carries TRBV4-1 and TRBJ2-7; a possible D gene is TRBD2 (6 bases). The CDR3 sequence is 15 residues long. CDR1 is MGHRA and CDR2 is YSYEKL in the germline V gene. Trimming stripped 2 bases from V and 0 bases from J, with 11 bases between. In DNA form, the CDR3 reads TGCGCCAGCAGCCAACTAGCGCCCGGCTCCTACGAGCAGTACTTC. The encoded protein is CASSQLAPGSYEQYF.

The chain links TRBV6-2 or TRBV6-3 to TRBJ1-5; no reliable D call. Germline V gene lookup returns CDR1 MNHEY and CDR2 SVGEGT. Trimming left V 2 bases short and J 3 bases short, with 23 bases between. This CDR3 has 19 amino acids. DNA of the CDR3: TGTGCCAGCAGTTACCACACCCCGGGTGTGAATCCGCCCAATCAGCCCCAGCATTTT. Translating gives CASSYHTPGVNPPNQPQHF.

This clonotype has more than one count but fewer than ten. The rearrangement uses TRBV7-9 and TRBJ1-3; 7 bases fit TRBD1. V was clipped by 2 bases and J by 0 bases; unmatched bases: 7. The CDR3 extends over 17 amino acids. Germline-derived CDR1 and CDR2 are SEHNR and FQNEAQ (reference sequence). In nucleotides, the CDR3 is TGTGCCAGCAGCTTACGGGGACGACAGGGCTCTGGAAACACCATATATTTT. Translated, it gives CASSLRGRQGSGNTIYF.